These 24 T cell receptor beta chains were sequenced from one sample in a study of blood T cell repertoires in COVID-19. Assay used: immunoSEQ multiplex PCR; TCRdb lists only in-frame clones, some missing. The data show more than 300,000 clones, approximately 93% seen once. Sequenced input: PBMCs or T cells enriched from blood (not recorded which). These receptors originate from a woman aged 40 to 55 who had been exposed to COVID-19.

The chain employs TRBV21-1 and TRBJ2-2; TRBD2, the table's D call, was not compared with the DNA. TRBV21-1 is recorded as a pseudogene. This CDR3 contains 22 residues. CDR3: CASSPIDSQRGPGLANTGELFF. In nucleotides, the CDR3 is TGTGCCAGCAGCCCCATTGATTCACAACGTGGGCCGGGACTCGCGAACACCGGGGAGCTGTTTTTT.

V and J are TRBV13 and TRBJ2-1; 11 positions agree with TRBD2. The CDR3 is made up of 14 amino acids. CDR1 and CDR2 (germline): PRHDT, FYEKMQ (reference sequence). Losses at the gene ends were 5 bases for V and 6 bases for J; bases not matched to a gene: 3. CDR3 coding DNA: TGTGCCAGCAGCCGGACTAGCGGGTCCAATGAGCAGTTCTTC. Its protein product is CASSRTSGSNEQFF.

The chain employs TRBV29-1 and TRBJ1-2; no clear D. CDR3 length equals 11 residues. V lost 7 bases and J lost 4, with 10 bases in between. In germline, CDR1 is SQVTM, CDR2 ANQGSEA. CDR3 in amino acids: CSGYNGYGYTF. The CDR3 region has the DNA TGCAGCGGATATAACGGCTATGGCTACACCTTC. Supplemented by reference TRBV29-1 and TRBJ1-2, the full variable domain reads SAVISQKPSRDICQRGTSLTIQCQVDSQVTMMFWYRQQPGQSLTLIATANQGSEATYESGFVIDKFPISRPNLTFSTLTVSNMSPEDSSIYLCSGYNGYGYTFGSGTRLTVV.

The sample holds a few counts of this clone. This chain uses TRBV19 with TRBJ2-2; a possible D gene is TRBD1 (6 bases). The CDR3 consists of 15 residues. Germline CDR1 LNHDA, CDR2 SQIVND (reference sequence). V lost 4 bases and J 0 bases, leaving 9 bases between the germline ends. This CDR3 is CASSTRTANTGELFF. In nucleotides, the CDR3 is TGTGCCAGTAGTACGAGGACAGCGAACACCGGGGAGCTGTTTTTT.

The gene calls are TRBV5-1 and TRBJ1-5; 7 positions match TRBD1. J was trimmed by 4 bases and V by 4 bases; bases with no gene match: 8. The CDR3 sequence is 15 residues long. In germline, CDR1 is SGHRS, CDR2 YFSETQ. CDR3 region: CASSTGDRTNQPQHF. The CDR3 region has the DNA TGCGCCAGCAGCACAGGGGATCGGACTAATCAGCCCCAGCATTTT.

The V and J genes are TRBV9 and TRBJ1-3, with D hard to call. Germline loops: CDR1 SGDLS, CDR2 YYNGEE. The V and J ends lost 3 bases and 4 bases respectively, with 5 bases between them. The CDR3 has 12 residues. The CDR3 DNA follows: TGTGCCAGCAGCGCGTTAGGAAACACCATATATTTT. Translation gives CASSALGNTIYF.

The gene calls are TRBV30 and TRBJ2-2, with a weak D call TRBD1 (6 bases). The CDR3 runs 15 residues. V was trimmed by 3 bases and J by 7 bases, leaving 18 bases between them. The germline V gene encodes CDR1 GTSNPN and CDR2 SVGIG (reference sequence). For the CDR3, the DNA is TGTGCCTGGAGCCTTACAGGGAACGGACACGGGGAGCTGTTTTTT. Protein sequence: CAWSLTGNGHGELFF.

The V gene is TRBV3-1 (or the pseudogene TRBV3-2), the J gene TRBJ1-2; 7 bases align to TRBD1. Germline trimming cut 4 bases from V and 7 bases from J; bases unmatched to any gene: 12. This CDR3 is built from 15 residues. Germline CDR1 reads LGHDT; CDR2 reads YNNKEL (reference sequence). CDR3 residues: CASSPPTGEYAGYTF. Written as DNA, the CDR3 is TGTGCCAGCAGCCCTCCAACAGGGGAGTACGCTGGCTACACCTTC.

The rearrangement links TRBV7-3 to TRBJ2-3; 11 nucleotides line up with TRBD2. The trim removed 1 base at V and 4 bases at J, leaving 4 bases unmatched. This CDR3 comprises 16 residues. Germline lookup yields CDR1 SGHTA and CDR2 FQGTGA. CDR3 sequence (DNA): TGTGCCAGCAGCTTAAATAGCGGGGGGGCCGCAGATACGCAGTATTTT. This gives the protein CASSLNSGGAADTQYF.

The V and J genes are TRBV29-1 and TRBJ1-2, with 7 bases aligning to TRBD1. The trim removed 4 bases at V and 2 bases at J, leaving 4 bases unmatched. This CDR3 contains 13 residues. Germline CDR1 is SQVTM and CDR2 is ANQGSEA. Written as DNA, the CDR3 is TGCAGCGTTGCGGACAGGCCGAACTATGGCTACACCTTC. This codes for CSVADRPNYGYTF.

This chain joins TRBV7-9 and TRBJ1-1; TRBD1 aligns across 9 bases. In germline, CDR1 is SEHNR, CDR2 FQNEAQ (reference sequence). This CDR3 has 14 residues. J gave up 6 bases and V 5 bases, and 7 bases lay outside the gene matches. CDR3 DNA sequence: TGTGCCAGCAGCCTGCCGGGACAGGGATCTGAAGCTTTCTTT. This encodes CASSLPGQGSEAFF.

This chain uses TRBV5-1 with TRBJ2-5; 9 bases agree with TRBD1. V shed 2 bases and J 0 bases; nucleotides not matched to a gene: 5. The CDR3 consists of 16 residues. Germline CDR1 SGHRS, CDR2 YFSETQ. CDR3 loop: CASSLRGTGNQETQYF. CDR3 bases: TGCGCCAGCAGCTTACGAGGGACAGGGAACCAAGAGACCCAGTACTTC.

The chain couples TRBV11-2 to TRBJ2-3; D gene unclear. Germline assignment: CDR1 SGHAT and CDR2 FQNNGV. V was pared by 0 bases and J by 4 bases, with 5 bases between. The CDR3 runs to 13 residues. CDR3 region: CASSLEASDTQYF. CDR3 bases: TGTGCCAGCAGCTTAGAAGCCTCAGATACGCAGTATTTT.

The CDR3 region has the DNA TGTGCCACCGACAGGGGAGGAAACACCATATATTTT. Its protein is CATDRGGNTIYF. The rearrangement links TRBV19 to TRBJ1-3, with 8 bases identical to TRBD1. There are 12 residues in the CDR3. Trimming removed 10 bases from V and 4 bases from J; junction bases left unmatched: 3. Germline V gene data show CDR1 as LNHDA and CDR2 as SQIVND (reference sequence).

The genes are TRBV19 and TRBJ2-7, with a tentative D call TRBD2 (5 bases). Germline CDR1 is LNHDA and CDR2 is SQIVND (reference sequence). The CDR3 has 15 residues. V was clipped by 5 bases and J by 3 bases, with 17 bases between them. The CDR3 coding sequence is TGTGCCAGTAGTCCTGGGCTCCGGGGATACTACGAGCAGTACTTC. It encodes CASSPGLRGYYEQYF. The full variable domain, with the rest looked up from reference TRBV19 and TRBJ2-7, is DGGITQSPKYLFRKEGQNVTLSCEQNLNHDAMYWYRQDPGQGLRLIYYSQIVNDFQKGDIAEGYSVSREKKESFPLTVTSAQKNPTAFYLCASSPGLRGYYEQYFGPGTRLTVT.

This chain connects TRBV12-3 or TRBV12-4 to TRBJ1-1, with D unresolved. The CDR3 totals 13 residues. V lost 5 bases and J 1 base, leaving 8 bases between the germline ends. The CDR3 protein is CASSQVGNTEAFF. The CDR3 nucleotides read TGTGCCAGCAGTCAGGTAGGGAACACTGAAGCTTTCTTT.

The chain employs TRBV29-1 and TRBJ2-1; TRBD2 matches at 16 bases. The junction had 6 bases not matched to a gene; V was cut back by 4 bases and J by 9 bases. The CDR3 runs to 15 residues. Germline loops: CDR1 SQVTM, CDR2 ANQGSEA. The CDR3 region is CSVVPGTSGRGEQFF. CDR3 coding DNA: TGCAGCGTTGTCCCCGGGACTAGCGGGAGGGGTGAGCAGTTCTTC.

The chain is built from TRBV30 and TRBJ2-4, with TRBD2 as a possible D gene (5 bases). In germline, CDR1 is GTSNPN, CDR2 SVGIG (reference sequence). V lost 2 bases to trimming and J lost 8 bases, with 10 bases between them. The CDR3 has 12 amino acids. This chain's CDR3 is CAWSLRRDIQYF. The CDR3 nucleotides are TGTGCCTGGAGTCTCAGGCGGGACATTCAGTACTTC.

This chain uses TRBV19 with TRBJ1-1; 7 bases fit TRBD1. The junction had 9 bases not matched to a gene; V was cut back by 4 bases and J by 1 base. Germline-derived CDR1 and CDR2 are LNHDA and SQIVND (reference sequence). The CDR3 extends over 16 amino acids. This chain's CDR3 is CASSKGQTSANTEAFF. CDR3 DNA sequence: TGTGCCAGTAGTAAGGGACAGACTTCTGCGAACACTGAAGCTTTCTTT.

This clone is a singleton in its sample. J is TRBJ1-1 and V is TRBV2; 7 bases fit TRBD1. Germline CDR1 and CDR2: SNHLY and FYNNEI. The CDR3 is made up of 15 amino acids. The J segment lost 7 bases and the V segment lost 6 bases, leaving 14 bases of the junction unmatched. The CDR3 coding sequence is TGTGCCAGCAGCCTTATTGGGACAGCGCCCGATGAAGCTTTCTTT. This gives the protein CASSLIGTAPDEAFF.

The J gene is TRBJ2-1, the V gene TRBV7-9, with a tentative D call TRBD1 (7 bases). Trimming stripped 4 bases from V and 2 bases from J, with 18 bases between. This CDR3 is built from 17 residues. In germline, CDR1 is SEHNR, CDR2 FQNEAQ (reference sequence). The CDR3 bases are TGTGCCAGCAGCTCCAGGGGGGCGGGGCGAGCCTACAATGAGCAGTTCTTC. Translation gives CASSSRGAGRAYNEQFF.

The chain uses TRBV19 and TRBJ1-5; no clear D gene. Trimming removed 5 bases from V and 0 bases from J, with 8 bases in between. From germline, CDR1 is LNHDA and CDR2 SQIVND (reference sequence). This CDR3 region has 14 residues. The CDR3 is CASSLRDSNQPQHF. The CDR3 DNA reads as TGTGCCAGTAGTCTCCGGGATAGCAATCAGCCCCAGCATTTT.

There are a few counts of this clone. The chain carries TRBV5-4 and TRBJ2-2; 8 nucleotides agree with TRBD2. CDR1 SGHNT and CDR2 YYREEE come from the germline V gene (reference sequence). Trimming took 1 base from V and 4 from J; bases not matched to a gene: 9. The CDR3 is 17 residues long. CDR3 nucleotides: TGTGCCAGCAGCTTGTCCGCCATAGCGGGGATCACCGGGGAGCTGTTTTTT. Translation gives CASSLSAIAGITGELFF.

The V gene is TRBV24-1, the J gene TRBJ2-7; D might be TRBD1 (5 bases). This CDR3 comprises 13 residues. Germline V gene data show CDR1 as KGHDR and CDR2 as SFDVKD. Trimming took 12 bases from V and 6 from J, leaving 20 bases between them. The CDR3 DNA follows: TGTGCCGTCCAACCCAGGGTCGAATCCGAGCAGTACTTC. Protein sequence: CAVQPRVESEQYF.